Following are 4 T cell receptor beta chains from one sample sequenced in a study of blood T cell repertoires in COVID-19. TCRdb keeps only in-frame clones here, not all; method: immunoSEQ multiplex PCR. The sample records around 170,000 clones, roughly nine tenths being singletons. Source material: peripheral blood. Receptor source: a man aged 50-59 years with acute or convalescent COVID-19.

V gene TRBV9 combines with J gene TRBJ2-1; D remains ambiguous. The V and J ends lost 0 bases and 1 base respectively, with 11 bases between them. This CDR3 contains 16 residues. Germline V gene data show CDR1 as SGDLS and CDR2 as YYNGEE. The CDR3 nucleotides read TGTGCCAGCAGCGTAGCTGACAACCCATCCTACAATGAGCAGTTCTTC. Translation: CASSVADNPSYNEQFF.

As for this clone: Other DNA variants within this sample encode the same CDR3. The chain combines TRBV19 with TRBJ1-5; TRBD1 matches 9 bases. Unmatched junction bases numbered 4, after V lost 6 bases and J lost 4 bases. Germline CDR1 reads LNHDA; CDR2 reads SQIVND (reference sequence). The CDR3 has 14 residues. CDR3 sequence (DNA): TGTGCCAGTAGCCAGACAGGGGGTAATCAGCCCCAGCATTTT. Amino acids: CASSQTGGNQPQHF.

The chain has TRBV24-1 and TRBJ2-2; D remains unclear. Trimming took 3 bases from V and 0 from J, leaving 7 bases between them. CDR1 and CDR2 (germline): KGHDR, SFDVKD. The CDR3 has 15 residues. This CDR3 is CATSDVNPNTGELFF. The CDR3 DNA follows: TGTGCCACCAGTGATGTCAATCCGAACACCGGGGAGCTGTTTTTT.

The chain links TRBV28 to TRBJ2-7; the match to TRBD2 covers 8 bases. The germline V gene has CDR1 MDHEN and CDR2 SYDVKM. The length of the CDR3 is 15 residues. Trimming removed 6 bases from V and 5 bases from J; junction bases left unmatched: 12. As DNA, the CDR3 is TGTGCCAGCAGCTCTCTCAGCGGGAGTGTCAACGAGCAGTACTTC. Protein sequence: CASSSLSGSVNEQYF.